This T cell receptor (beta chain) emerged from a study of blood T cell repertoires in COVID-19. Whole-study context: PBMCs, B-cell-depleted T cells, or T cells provided the cDNA or gDNA that made up the material.

The trim removed 5 bases at V and 3 bases at J, leaving 3 bases unmatched. Germline CDR1 SEHNR, CDR2 FQNEAQ (reference sequence). The length of the CDR3 is 13 residues. Here immunoSEQ multiplex PCR was the method, and the copy in TCRdb shows in-frame clones only, minus some. The table has 280,000 or so clones, approximately 85% seen once. This clone was seen more than once but under ten times. V usage is TRBV7-9 and J usage is TRBJ2-7, with TRBD1 matching over 8 bases. Sequences were obtained from PBMCs or T cells enriched from blood (not recorded which). The TCR originated in a man aged 25-45 years who had recovered from COVID-19. The CDR3: CASSQGTGYEQYF. The CDR3 DNA reads TGTGCCAGCAGCCAAGGGACAGGCTACGAGCAGTACTTC.